Sequencing of this T cell receptor beta chain was carried out in a study of T cells in localized non-small cell lung cancer. Notes on the study in general: A median of roughly 55 of the top 100 tumor clones appeared in adjacent lung, which was paired and uninvolved. The study linked higher blood T cell density to longer overall survival. Exceeding tumor, uninvolved adjacent lung had the highest T cell clonality. Sequencing was limited to one tumor region, leaving the possibility of heterogeneity open.

Turning to this clone: What it binds is unknown.

Clones were read by immunoSEQ multiplex PCR, and TCRdb kept only the in-frame ones, dropping some. In the table there are approximately 52,000 clones, 60% to 85% of which are singletons. The TCR originated in a man aged 40 to 70 with stage I squamous cell lung carcinoma. The sample in question was peripheral blood, obtained before any cancer treatment.

The CDR3 region is CASSIGTGVLYGYTF. CDR3 DNA sequence: TGTGCCAGTAGTATTGGGACAGGGGTTCTTTATGGCTACACCTTC. V gene TRBV19 combines with J gene TRBJ1-2; 10 nucleotides agree with TRBD1. This CDR3 contains 15 residues. With V trimmed by 3 bases and J by 5 bases, 6 bases remained unmatched. CDR1 is LNHDA and CDR2 is SQIVND in the germline V gene (reference sequence).